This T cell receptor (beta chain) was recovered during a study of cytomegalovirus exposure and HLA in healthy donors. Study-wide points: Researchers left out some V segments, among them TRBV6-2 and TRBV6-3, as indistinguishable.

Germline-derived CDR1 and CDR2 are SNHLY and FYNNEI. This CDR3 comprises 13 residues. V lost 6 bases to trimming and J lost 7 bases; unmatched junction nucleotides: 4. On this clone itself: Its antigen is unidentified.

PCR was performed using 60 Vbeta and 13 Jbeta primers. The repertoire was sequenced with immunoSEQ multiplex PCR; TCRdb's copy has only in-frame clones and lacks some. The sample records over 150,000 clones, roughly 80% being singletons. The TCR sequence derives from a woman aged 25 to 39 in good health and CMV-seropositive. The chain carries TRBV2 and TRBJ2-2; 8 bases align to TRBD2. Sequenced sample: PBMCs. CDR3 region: CASSGGAGGELFF. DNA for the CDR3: TGTGCCAGCAGCGGGGGGGCGGGCGGGGAGCTGTTTTTT.